A single TCR beta chain is shown here with its context. The antigen remains unidentified. These data come from a study of cytomegalovirus exposure and HLA in healthy donors. The protocol was immunoSEQ multiplex PCR, while the TCRdb copy is restricted to in-frame clones and leaves out a portion. The table has about 340,000 clones, 86% seen once; the top ten hold around 0.84%. Study findings and constraints: A classifier reportedly called cytomegalovirus status with high sensitivity and specificity.

The clonotype originates from a woman between 18 and 29 years old in good health and CMV-seronegative. The sequencing sample was made of PBMCs.

CDR3 sequence: CASSSVRGAAYNEQFF. For the CDR3, the DNA is TGTGCCAGCAGCTCAGTACGGGGGGCGGCCTACAATGAGCAGTTCTTC. The chain uses TRBV7-9 and TRBJ2-1; D is perhaps TRBD2 (7 bases). Trimming removed 4 bases at V and 2 bases at J, with 15 bases between. The CDR3 length is 16 residues. Germline CDR1 reads SEHNR; CDR2 reads FQNEAQ (reference sequence).